This T cell receptor beta chain was captured by sequencing in a study of Graves' ophthalmopathy and Graves' hyperthyroidism. The CDR3 totals 14 residues. The V gene's germline CDR1 is SEHNR and CDR2 FQNEAQ (reference sequence). V was cut by 5 bases and J by 2 bases, with 12 bases left in between. Researchers took RNA transcripts and amplified TCR beta CDR3 regions from them. HTBI primers primed a first-round RT-PCR, and a second-round multiplex PCR followed. TCRdb re-called the multiplex PCR reads through MiXCR, storing one row per CDR3 protein. The data contain around 1,200,000 distinct CDR3 sequences, roughly two fifths of them singletons.

Sequenced material: peripheral blood or thyroid tissue (not recorded which). The chain employs TRBV7-9 and TRBJ1-1; D gene unclear. The origin of this receptor is an adult man with Graves' hyperthyroidism. Here the CDR3 reads CASSRWEANTEAFF. The CDR3 nucleotides read TGTGCCAGCAGCCGGTGGGAAGCCAACACTGAAGCTTTCTTT.